This entry lists 3 T cell receptor beta chains sequenced from one sample in a study of cytomegalovirus exposure and HLA in healthy donors. 60 Vbeta and 13 Jbeta primers were used in PCR. Libraries were prepared by immunoSEQ multiplex PCR; TCRdb keeps only in-frame clonotypes and omits some of them. The sample yields some 140,000 clones, 65% to 80% seen once. Sequenced input: PBMCs. These receptors were obtained from a male donor in good health and CMV-seropositive.

The rearrangement uses TRBV7-3 and TRBJ1-1; TRBD1 agrees at 7 bases. Germline trimming cut 0 bases from V and 8 bases from J; bases unmatched to any gene: 3. The CDR3 sequence is 13 residues long. Germline loops: CDR1 SGHTA, CDR2 FQGTGA. The DNA of the CDR3 is TGTGCCAGCAGCTTAACGGCGGACAGGGAAGCTTTCTTT. It is translated as CASSLTADREAFF.

The chain is built from TRBV6-4 and TRBJ2-1; 10 bases fit TRBD2. This CDR3 has 14 amino acids. Germline assignment: CDR1 MRHNA and CDR2 SNTAGT. V gave up 6 bases and J gave up 4 bases; unmatched junction bases: 3. CDR3: CASSQLAGYNEQFF. DNA for the CDR3: TGTGCCAGCAGCCAACTAGCGGGGTACAATGAGCAGTTCTTC.

The chain is built from TRBV6-5 and TRBJ2-3; D ambiguous. Deletions cut 0 bases from V and 5 bases from J, with 9 bases between. This CDR3 region has 14 residues. Germline loops: CDR1 MNHEY, CDR2 SVGAGI. Here the CDR3 reads CASSYSRSVDTQYF. The CDR3 nucleotides are TGTGCCAGCAGTTACTCGAGAAGCGTAGATACGCAGTATTTT.